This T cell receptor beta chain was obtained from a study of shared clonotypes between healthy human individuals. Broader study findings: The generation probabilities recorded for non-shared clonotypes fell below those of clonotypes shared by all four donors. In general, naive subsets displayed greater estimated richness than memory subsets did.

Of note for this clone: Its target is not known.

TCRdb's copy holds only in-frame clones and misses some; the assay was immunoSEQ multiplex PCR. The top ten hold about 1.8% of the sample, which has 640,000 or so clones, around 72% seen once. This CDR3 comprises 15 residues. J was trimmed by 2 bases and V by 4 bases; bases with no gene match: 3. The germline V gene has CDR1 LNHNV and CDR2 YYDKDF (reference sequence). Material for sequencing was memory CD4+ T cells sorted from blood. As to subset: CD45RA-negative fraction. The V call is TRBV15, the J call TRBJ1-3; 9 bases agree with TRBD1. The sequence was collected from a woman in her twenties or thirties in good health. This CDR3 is CATSKDRGTGNTIYF. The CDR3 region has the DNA TGTGCCACCAGCAAGGACAGGGGAACTGGAAACACCATATATTTT.